This record looks at one T cell receptor beta chain sequence and its context. Patients were ruled out by autoimmune disease history or systemic immunosuppression. Clones were sequenced by immunoSEQ multiplex PCR, and TCRdb holds only the in-frame ones, with some missing. The repertoire holds approximately 74,000 clones, around 90% seen once, with approximately 0.58% in the top ten. This entry comes from a study of OX40 agonist ivuxolimab in advanced cancers. Background on the study: Three patients got partial responses; one had hepatocellular carcinoma and two had cutaneous melanoma.

Here the sequenced sample was CD4+ or CD8+ T cells sorted from blood, taken in a trial of the OX40 agonist ivuxolimab. The clonotype comes from an adult with an advanced solid tumor such as melanoma, head and neck, liver or kidney cancer.

The CDR3 DNA follows: TGTGCCAGCAGTTACCCCGGACTAGGTGGGGAGACCCAGTACTTC. Its protein product is CASSYPGLGGETQYF. The chain uses TRBV6-5 and TRBJ2-5; 7 positions agree with TRBD2. Germline lookup yields CDR1 MNHEY and CDR2 SVGAGI. The junction had 8 bases not matched to a gene; V was cut back by 2 bases and J by 5 bases. The CDR3 sequence is 15 residues long.